This T cell receptor (beta chain) was found in a study of shared clonotypes between healthy human individuals. Background on the study: In total, the donors were a couple of women and a few men aged 18 to 49. Each donor's CD8 memory used one plate, CD8 naive two, each CD4 subset three. Study-wide results and caveats: In having few donors, the study represented limited genetic and exposure-history diversity.

Method: immunoSEQ multiplex PCR; TCRdb's copy keeps in-frame clones and lacks some. The table lists about 820,000 clones, 90% to 95% of them singletons. CD45RO negativity and positive selection for CCR7 defined naive CD8 cells, a population that excluded terminally differentiated effector memory CD45RA+ cells. The healthy adult donors were HIV-negative and reported no recent acute infections or vaccinations. As regards this clone: Its antigen remains unidentified.

V lost 0 bases and J 8 bases, leaving 5 bases between the germline ends. This CDR3 has 11 amino acids. CDR1 and CDR2 (germline): MNHNY, SVGAGI (reference sequence). The rearrangement uses TRBV6-6 and TRBJ2-7; D is ambiguous. The sequence came from a man aged 25-45 years in good health. The source material was naive CD8+ T cells sorted from blood. The CDR3: CASSYSTQQYF. CDR3 nucleotide sequence: TGTGCCAGCAGTTACTCGACGCAGCAGTACTTC.